The 11 T cell receptor beta chains below all came from one sample that was sequenced in a study of shared clonotypes between healthy human individuals. Method: immunoSEQ multiplex PCR; TCRdb's copy keeps in-frame clones and lacks some. The sample carries some 690,000 clones, 90% recorded once. The material sequenced was memory CD8+ T cells from PBMCs. Subset of the sample: CD45RO+ cells pooled with CCR7-negative TemRA cells. These receptors originate from a young man in good health. Some clones in this sample may be carry-over from other donors' samples.

J is TRBJ1-2 and V is TRBV28, with unresolved D. In germline, CDR1 is MDHEN, CDR2 SYDVKM. The CDR3 totals 15 residues. The V end was cut by 1 base, the J end by 1 base, with 10 bases between. DNA of the CDR3: TGTGCCAGCAGTTTATCACGGGAGATTAACTATGGCTACACCTTC. This gives the protein CASSLSREINYGYTF.

J is TRBJ2-7 and V is TRBV19, with D tentatively TRBD1 (6 bases). The CDR3 length is 14 residues. Trimming left V 1 base short and J 1 base short, with 8 bases between. Germline CDR1 LNHDA, CDR2 SQIVND (reference sequence). The CDR3 protein is CASSIVDRSYEQYF. The DNA of the CDR3 is TGTGCCAGTAGTATAGTCGACAGGTCCTACGAGCAGTACTTC. Looking up the rest from reference TRBV19 and TRBJ2-7 gives the full variable domain: DGGITQSPKYLFRKEGQNVTLSCEQNLNHDAMYWYRQDPGQGLRLIYYSQIVNDFQKGDIAEGYSVSREKKESFPLTVTSAQKNPTAFYLCASSIVDRSYEQYFGPGTRLTVT.

The chain combines TRBV7-9 with TRBJ2-3; D may be TRBD1 or TRBD2 (5 bases each). This CDR3 has 15 amino acids. Germline assignment: CDR1 SEHNR and CDR2 FQNEAQ (reference sequence). Trimming took off 6 bases at V and 2 bases at J, with 15 bases between the two ends. CDR3: CASSWDRSYTDTQYF. The CDR3 DNA follows: TGTGCCAGCAGTTGGGACCGATCTTACACAGATACGCAGTATTTT.

The V gene is TRBV5-1, the J gene TRBJ1-3; TRBD1 aligns across 7 bases. The CDR3 is 16 residues long. Trimming cost V 0 bases and J 0 bases; bases outside gene matches: 3. Germline CDR1 reads SGHRS; CDR2 reads YFSETQ. CDR3 nucleotide sequence: TGCGCCAGCAGCTTGGGTTGGGACAGCTCTGGAAACACCATATATTTT. This encodes CASSLGWDSSGNTIYF.

This clone was detected ten times or more. Other DNA sequences within the sample encode an identical CDR3. The J gene is TRBJ2-1, the V gene TRBV5-6; 16 nucleotides align to TRBD2. Germline values: CDR1 SGHDT, CDR2 YYEEEE. The trim removed 3 bases at V and 9 bases at J, leaving 3 bases unmatched. This CDR3 has 15 residues. In DNA form, the CDR3 reads TGTGCCAGCAGCTGGGGGACTAGCGGGAGGGGTGAGCAGTTCTTC. Protein: CASSWGTSGRGEQFF.

The chain employs TRBV9 and TRBJ2-1; no clear D gene. V gave up 5 bases and J gave up 7 bases, with 10 bases separating them. This CDR3 comprises 12 residues. The germline CDR1 and CDR2 sequences are SGDLS and YYNGEE. The CDR3 sequence: CASSIATNEQFF. The DNA of the CDR3 is TGTGCCAGCAGTATAGCCACGAATGAGCAGTTCTTC.

The V and J genes are TRBV19 and TRBJ2-2; the match to TRBD2 covers 10 bases. This CDR3 has 16 residues. Germline V lookup: CDR1 LNHDA, CDR2 SQIVND (reference sequence). V was clipped by 5 bases and J by 1 base; unmatched bases: 4. The CDR3 reads CASSSRTSGNTGELFF. DNA of the CDR3: TGTGCCAGTAGTTCACGGACTAGCGGGAACACCGGGGAGCTGTTTTTT.

The chain employs TRBV5-6 and TRBJ2-1; D gene ambiguous. CDR1 is SGHDT, CDR2 YYEEEE, per germline. The ends were cut back, 1 base at V and 6 bases at J, with 2 bases in the middle. The CDR3 covers 11 residues. The CDR3: CASSLINEQFF. DNA for the CDR3: TGTGCCAGCAGCTTGATCAATGAGCAGTTCTTC. Supplemented by reference TRBV5-6 and TRBJ2-1, the full variable domain reads DAGVTQSPTHLIKTRGQQVTLRCSPKSGHDTVSWYQQALGQGPQFIFQYYEEEERQRGNFPDRFSGHQFPNYSSELNVNALLLGDSALYLCASSLINEQFFGPGTRLTVL.

J is TRBJ2-7 and V is TRBV11-2; TRBD1 matches at 11 bases. This CDR3 has 16 residues. Losses at the gene ends were 5 bases for V and 6 bases for J; bases not matched to a gene: 12. Germline CDR1 reads SGHAT; CDR2 reads FQNNGV. CDR3 amino acids: CASSPRTGGSGGEQYF. CDR3 coding DNA: TGTGCCAGCAGCCCCCGGACAGGGGGCTCAGGAGGCGAGCAGTACTTC. The variable domain in full, with the rest retrieved from reference TRBV11-2 and TRBJ2-7, is EAGVAQSPRYKIIEKRQSVAFWCNPISGHATLYWYQQILGQGPKLLIQFQNNGVVDDSQLPKDRFSAERLKGVDSTLKIQPAKLEDSAVYLCASSPRTGGSGGEQYFGPGTRLTVT.

The rearrangement joins TRBV29-1 to TRBJ1-1; 10 bases fit TRBD1. Trimming cost V 6 bases and J 4 bases; bases outside gene matches: 11. Germline loops: CDR1 SQVTM, CDR2 ANQGSEA. The CDR3 runs 15 residues. CDR3 DNA: TGCAGCGTCGATGAGACAGGGGGCCTGAGCACTGAAGCTTTCTTT. It specifies CSVDETGGLSTEAFF.

This chain joins TRBV15 and TRBJ2-2; D gene ambiguous. The CDR3 is 15 amino acids. The germline CDR1 and CDR2 sequences are LNHNV and YYDKDF (reference sequence). V dropped 3 bases and J dropped 0 bases, with 8 bases sitting between them. CDR3 nucleotide sequence: TGTGCCACCAGCAGGTCAGCATCGAACACCGGGGAGCTGTTTTTT. It is translated as CATSRSASNTGELFF.